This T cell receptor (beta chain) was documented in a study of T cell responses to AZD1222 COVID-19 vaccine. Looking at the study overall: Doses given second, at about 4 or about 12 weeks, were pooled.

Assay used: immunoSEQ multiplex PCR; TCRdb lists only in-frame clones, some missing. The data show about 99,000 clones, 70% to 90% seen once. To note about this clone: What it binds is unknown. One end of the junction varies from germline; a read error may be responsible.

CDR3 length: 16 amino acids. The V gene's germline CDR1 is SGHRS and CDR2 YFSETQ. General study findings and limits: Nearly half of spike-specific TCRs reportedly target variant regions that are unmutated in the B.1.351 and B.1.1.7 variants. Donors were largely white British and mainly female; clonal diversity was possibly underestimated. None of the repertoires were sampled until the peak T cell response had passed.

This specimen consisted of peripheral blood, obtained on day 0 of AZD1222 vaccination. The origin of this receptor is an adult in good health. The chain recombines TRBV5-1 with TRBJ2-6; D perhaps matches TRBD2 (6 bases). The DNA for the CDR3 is TGTGCCAGCAGCTTGGGAGGAGGGGCTGGGGCCAACGTCCTGACTTTC. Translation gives CASSLGGGAGANVLTF.